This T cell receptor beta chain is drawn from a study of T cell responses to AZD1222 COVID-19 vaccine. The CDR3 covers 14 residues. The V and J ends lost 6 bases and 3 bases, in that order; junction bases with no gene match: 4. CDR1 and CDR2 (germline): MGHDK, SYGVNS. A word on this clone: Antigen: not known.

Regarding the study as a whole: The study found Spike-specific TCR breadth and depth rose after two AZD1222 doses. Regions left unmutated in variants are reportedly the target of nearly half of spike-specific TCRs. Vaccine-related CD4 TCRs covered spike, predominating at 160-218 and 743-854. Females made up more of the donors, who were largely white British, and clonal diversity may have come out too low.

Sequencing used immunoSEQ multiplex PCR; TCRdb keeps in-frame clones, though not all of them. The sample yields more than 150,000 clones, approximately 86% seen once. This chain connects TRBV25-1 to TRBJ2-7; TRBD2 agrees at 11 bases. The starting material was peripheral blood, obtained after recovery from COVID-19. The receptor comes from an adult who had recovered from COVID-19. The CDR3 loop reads CASRTSGGSYEQYF. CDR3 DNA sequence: TGTGCCAGCAGAACTAGCGGGGGAAGCTACGAGCAGTACTTC.